This T cell receptor (beta chain) is drawn from a study of control samples from healthy donors and cancer patients. This clone came up once. Trimming took 9 bases from V and 5 from J, leaving 17 bases between them. CDR1 MNHEY and CDR2 SVGAGI come from the germline V gene. There are 14 residues in the CDR3. The assay was immunoSEQ multiplex PCR, and TCRdb's table has in-frame clones only and misses some. Of 110,000 to 150,000 clones in the sample, approximately 88% were seen once. This TCR derives from a man aged 25-45 years in good health. The rearrangement links TRBV6-5 to TRBJ1-5, with D perhaps TRBD1 (6 bases). The sequenced sample consisted of blood. CDR3 residues: CASTQKQGYQPQHF. The CDR3 DNA reads as TGTGCCAGTACTCAAAAGCAGGGGTATCAGCCCCAGCATTTT.